The 27 T cell receptor beta chains below were found in one sample sequenced in a study of T-cell reconstitution after alpha-beta-depleted transplantation in children. The authors prepared the TCRbeta library with unique molecular identifiers. Via MiXCR, TCRdb re-called the PCR reads, giving one row per CDR3 protein. The sample includes around 400,000 distinct CDR3 sequences, about a tenth seen only once; the top ten take roughly 5%. The sample in question was PBMCs from the stem cell graft donor, obtained from the stem cell graft. The receptors shown here come from a human donor who donated a stem cell graft to a child with acute myeloid leukemia.

The chain links TRBV20-1 to TRBJ1-1; possibly TRBD1 for D (6 bases). Germline assignment: CDR1 DFQATT and CDR2 SNEGSKA (reference sequence). With 0 bases removed from V and 4 bases from J, the gap between germline ends came to 6 bases. The CDR3 consists of 12 residues. The CDR3 coding sequence is TGCAGTGCTAGAGAAGGGGGCACTGAAGCTTTCTTT. Amino acid sequence: CSAREGGTEAFF.

This clonotype was recorded at least ten times. The chain uses TRBV7-8 and TRBJ2-1, with no clear D. Trimming pared 1 base from V and 10 bases from J, leaving 11 bases between. CDR3 length: 13 amino acids. Germline V gene lookup returns CDR1 SGHVS and CDR2 FQNEAQ. The CDR3, as DNA: TGTGCCAGCAGCTTAGAGCACGGCACAGAGCAGTTCTTC. It is translated as CASSLEHGTEQFF.

CDR3 sequence (DNA): TGCGCCAGCGGTGACAAGTCCTATGGCTACACCTTC. This gives the protein CASGDKSYGYTF. The chain uses TRBV5-1 and TRBJ1-2; D is unclear. Deletions cut 7 bases from V and 4 bases from J, with 11 bases between. Looked up from germline, CDR1 is SGHRS and CDR2 is YFSETQ. This CDR3 has 12 residues.

This clonotype was detected many times. The genes are TRBV29-1 and TRBJ2-7; tentatively, D is TRBD1 (5 bases). The CDR3 covers 11 residues. CDR1 is SQVTM, CDR2 ANQGSEA, per germline. V dropped 2 bases and J dropped 5 bases, with 7 bases sitting between them. For the CDR3, the DNA is TGCAGCGTTGAACAGGGCGACGAGCAGTACTTC. Encoded protein: CSVEQGDEQYF.

This chain joins TRBV9 and TRBJ2-2; maybe TRBD1 (5 bases). CDR1 SGDLS and CDR2 YYNGEE come from the germline V gene. This CDR3 contains 17 residues. V gave up 3 bases and J gave up 0 bases, with 15 bases separating them. Here the CDR3 DNA reads TGTGCCAGCAGCGAAACCAAGGACAAACCGAACACCGGGGAGCTGTTTTTT. Translation: CASSETKDKPNTGELFF.

This clonotype was recorded a few times. The V gene is TRBV7-2, the J gene TRBJ2-7, with D uncertain. Germline V CDR1 and CDR2: SGHTA, FQGNSA. Trimming cost V 4 bases and J 4 bases, with 14 bases left between them. The length of the CDR3 is 14 residues. CDR3 sequence: CASSSRASGYEQYF. CDR3 nucleotides: TGTGCCAGCAGCTCCCGGGCAAGTGGGTACGAGCAGTACTTC.

This clonotype was seen at least ten times. The genes are TRBV12-3 or TRBV12-4 and TRBJ2-3; 10 bases fit TRBD2. CDR3 size: 14 residues. V trimming: 8 bases; J trimming: 5 bases; junction bases outside the gene matches: 7. The CDR3 sequence: CASEGGLARDTQYF. The CDR3, as DNA: TGTGCCAGCGAGGGGGGACTAGCGCGAGATACGCAGTATTTT.

This chain links TRBV7-9 with TRBJ2-2, with D unclear. V was shortened by 0 bases and J by 13 bases, with 12 bases between the two germline ends. CDR3 length: 13 amino acids. Germline CDR1 SEHNR, CDR2 FQNEAQ (reference sequence). CDR3 DNA: TGTGCCAGCAGCTTAGCGCTTCCAGACGGGCTGTTTTTT. Amino acid sequence: CASSLALPDGLFF.

This chain uses TRBV4-1 with TRBJ2-2; 12 bases match TRBD2. Germline lookup yields CDR1 MGHRA and CDR2 YSYEKL. This CDR3 has 17 amino acids. The V and J ends lost 0 bases and 4 bases, in that order; junction bases with no gene match: 3. CDR3 nucleotides: TGCGCCAGCAGCCAAGAGGCTAGCGGGGGGGGCACCGGGGAGCTGTTTTTT. The encoded protein is CASSQEASGGGTGELFF.

This clonotype was observed many times. The CDR3 here is CATSRDGRGAKETQYF. In DNA, the CDR3 is TGTGCCACCAGCAGAGATGGACGGGGAGCGAAGGAGACCCAGTACTTC. This chain links TRBV15 with TRBJ2-5; D possibly corresponds to TRBD2 (5 bases). The CDR3 runs to 16 residues. The germline V gene encodes CDR1 LNHNV and CDR2 YYDKDF (reference sequence). V dropped 0 bases and J dropped 5 bases, with 16 bases sitting between them.

The rearrangement uses TRBV6-5 and TRBJ2-7, with no clear D. Between the trimmed V and J ends, which lost 2 bases and 0 bases, there was a span of 8 bases. The CDR3 is made up of 14 amino acids. Looked up from germline, CDR1 is MNHEY and CDR2 is SVGAGI. CDR3 loop: CASSYTQSSYEQYF. The CDR3 nucleotides read TGTGCCAGCAGTTACACCCAGAGCTCCTACGAGCAGTACTTC.

This clonotype was found many times. The V and J genes are TRBV12-3 or TRBV12-4 and TRBJ2-3; unclear D gene. The V end lost 2 bases, the J end lost 2 bases, and 11 bases lay between the germline ends. CDR3 length: 15 amino acids. This CDR3 is CASSLRGTYTDTQYF. The CDR3 DNA sequence: TGTGCCAGCAGTTTAAGAGGTACCTACACAGATACGCAGTATTTT.

In its sample, this clonotype was seen a few times. The chain employs TRBV27 and TRBJ1-2; D is possibly TRBD1 (5 bases). Germline V gene data show CDR1 as MNHEY and CDR2 as SMNVEV (reference sequence). V shed 2 bases and J shed 3 bases, with 10 bases lying between them. This CDR3 is 14 amino acids long. The CDR3 region is CASSLRTGDYGYTF. The CDR3 nucleotides are TGTGCCAGCAGTTTACGTACAGGCGACTATGGCTACACCTTC.

The rearrangement links TRBV27 to TRBJ1-2, with D possibly TRBD1 on 6 matching bases. V lost 2 bases and J lost 2, with 18 bases in between. This CDR3 is 17 amino acids long. Germline CDR1 and CDR2: MNHEY and SMNVEV (reference sequence). The CDR3 is CASSLLAPTGTNYGYTF. Here the CDR3 DNA reads TGTGCCAGCAGTTTACTCGCTCCGACCGGGACAAACTATGGCTACACCTTC.

The chain joins TRBV7-8 to TRBJ2-5; 7 bases fit TRBD2. Per the germline V gene, CDR1 is SGHVS and CDR2 is FQNEAQ. J was trimmed by 4 bases and V by 2 bases; bases with no gene match: 7. There are 15 residues in the CDR3. The CDR3 loop reads CASSLSGGWGETQYF. As DNA, the CDR3 is TGTGCCAGCAGCTTATCCGGGGGGTGGGGAGAGACCCAGTACTTC.

In its sample, this clonotype was seen a few times. The genes are TRBV2 and TRBJ1-1, with D hard to call. This CDR3 has 12 amino acids. The V end was cut by 3 bases, the J end by 6 bases, with 8 bases between. Germline V gives CDR1 SNHLY, CDR2 FYNNEI. The CDR3 protein is CASSDRASEAFF. The CDR3 nucleotides are TGTGCCAGCAGTGATAGGGCATCTGAAGCTTTCTTT.

The rearrangement joins TRBV20-1 to TRBJ2-7; 8 nucleotides line up with TRBD1. Per the germline V gene, CDR1 is DFQATT and CDR2 is SNEGSKA (reference sequence). The CDR3 is 13 residues long. V was clipped by 6 bases and J by 3 bases; unmatched bases: 7. Here the CDR3 DNA reads TGCAGTGCAATCCTCGACAGGGGCTACGAGCAGTACTTC. Translation gives CSAILDRGYEQYF.

The rearrangement joins TRBV5-1 to TRBJ2-1, with D perhaps TRBD1 or TRBD2 (5 bases each). Germline V CDR1 and CDR2: SGHRS, YFSETQ. The length of the CDR3 is 17 residues. V was trimmed by 8 bases and J by 0 bases, leaving 21 bases between them. The CDR3 nucleotides read TGCGCCAGTGGGACCCGGCCGGTAGAAAGCTCCTACAATGAGCAGTTCTTC. Its translation is CASGTRPVESSYNEQFF.

This clonotype was recorded a few times. The V gene is TRBV10-3, the J gene TRBJ2-5, with a tentative D call TRBD2 (5 bases). There are 16 residues in the CDR3. Germline CDR1 ENHRY, CDR2 SYGVKD. Between the trimmed V and J ends, which lost 5 bases and 4 bases, there was a span of 20 bases. The CDR3 nucleotides read TGTGCCATCAGTTTCGAGGGAGATACTGAGGGAGAGACCCAGTACTTC. It is translated as CAISFEGDTEGETQYF.

The rearrangement joins TRBV3-1 to TRBJ1-6, with D perhaps matching TRBD1 (6 bases). This CDR3 has 14 amino acids. Looked up from germline, CDR1 is LGHDT and CDR2 is YNNKEL (reference sequence). V shed 4 bases and J shed 10 bases, with 14 bases lying between them. The CDR3 region is CASSLRRGGSPLHF. CDR3 DNA sequence: TGTGCCAGCAGCCTAAGGAGGGGGGGATCACCCCTCCACTTT.

CDR3: CSARGAGGYEQYF. Here the CDR3 DNA reads TGCAGTGCTAGGGGAGCGGGTGGGTACGAGCAGTACTTC. V gene TRBV20-1 combines with J gene TRBJ2-7, with D possibly TRBD2 on 6 matching bases. V was pared by 3 bases and J by 4 bases, with 13 bases between. The CDR3 spans 13 residues. The germline CDR1 and CDR2 sequences are DFQATT and SNEGSKA (reference sequence).

This clonotype appeared a few times. The chain carries TRBV10-3 and TRBJ2-5; 14 positions agree with TRBD2. The V gene end was trimmed by 4 bases and the J gene end by 0 bases; junction bases not matched to a gene: 4. The CDR3 sequence is 17 residues long. Germline lookup yields CDR1 ENHRY and CDR2 SYGVKD. CDR3: CAISGTSGRQNQETQYF. DNA of the CDR3: TGTGCCATCAGTGGGACTAGCGGGAGGCAGAACCAAGAGACCCAGTACTTC.

The genes are TRBV5-6 and TRBJ1-2; unclear D gene. This CDR3 spans 14 amino acids. The V and J ends lost 2 bases and 0 bases respectively, with 8 bases between them. The germline gives CDR1 SGHDT, CDR2 YYEEEE. The CDR3 bases are TGTGCCAGCAGCTTAATAGCTTCTAACTATGGCTACACCTTC. Translated: CASSLIASNYGYTF.

J is TRBJ1-1 and V is TRBV6-2 or TRBV6-3; D unclear. CDR1 is MNHEY, CDR2 SVGEGT, per germline. Trimming stripped 5 bases from V and 0 bases from J, with 16 bases between. CDR3 size: 16 residues. The CDR3 DNA sequence: TGTGCCAGCAGTCGGCTCGTTTCCATTATGAACACTGAAGCTTTCTTT. Protein: CASSRLVSIMNTEAFF.

The CDR3 here is CASSSFGLRGHSGANVLTF. Written as DNA, the CDR3 is TGTGCCAGCAGTTCATTTGGGCTCCGGGGCCACTCTGGGGCCAACGTCCTGACTTTC. This chain joins TRBV11-2 and TRBJ2-6; D is possibly TRBD1 or TRBD2 (5 bases each). This CDR3 spans 19 amino acids. Germline loops: CDR1 SGHAT, CDR2 FQNNGV. V dropped 6 bases and J dropped 0 bases, with 21 bases sitting between them. Looking up the rest from reference TRBV11-2 and TRBJ2-6 gives the full variable domain: EAGVAQSPRYKIIEKRQSVAFWCNPISGHATLYWYQQILGQGPKLLIQFQNNGVVDDSQLPKDRFSAERLKGVDSTLKIQPAKLEDSAVYLCASSSFGLRGHSGANVLTFGAGSRLTVL.

The DNA of the CDR3 is TGTGCCACCAGCAGAGCACAGGGGGGGAAAAATGAGCAGTTCTTC. Its protein product is CATSRAQGGKNEQFF. The chain recombines TRBV15 with TRBJ2-1, with D perhaps matching TRBD1 (8 bases). V was pared by 1 base and J by 7 bases, with 14 bases between. From germline, CDR1 is LNHNV and CDR2 YYDKDF (reference sequence). The CDR3 runs 15 residues.

The V and J genes are TRBV7-2 and TRBJ2-7; either TRBD1 or TRBD2 may fit D (5 bases each). The V and J ends lost 5 bases and 2 bases respectively, with 13 bases between them. Germline lookup yields CDR1 SGHTA and CDR2 FQGNSA. The CDR3 spans 14 residues. In DNA, the CDR3 is TGTGCCAGCAGCACGGGGACGGGCCCCTACGAGCAGTACGTC. It codes for CASSTGTGPYEQYV.